The 8 T cell receptor beta chains below were found in one sample sequenced in a study of regulatory and conventional T cells in RAG deficiency. Measured with immunoSEQ multiplex PCR; TCRdb has only the in-frame clones, and not every one. This table has 20,000 to 25,000 clones, around 97% appearing once. Genomic DNA came from blood conventional CD4+ T cells gated CD25-low CD127-high. The data were also submitted as part of a second study, on regulatory T cells. This second study says: Primers: 52 TRBV forward and 13 TRBJ reverse.

Sequences were obtained from CD25- CD4+ T cells sorted from blood. The receptors were gathered from a human donor in good health.

The gene calls are TRBV5-6 and TRBJ1-1, with D unresolved. Trimming removed 4 bases at V and 2 bases at J, with 15 bases between. CDR3 length: 15 amino acids. Germline V gene data show CDR1 as SGHDT and CDR2 as YYEEEE. The CDR3 loop reads CASSTSFRGNTEAFF. The DNA of the CDR3 is TGTGCCAGCAGCACCTCGTTTAGAGGAAACACTGAAGCTTTCTTT.

The J gene is TRBJ2-5, the V gene TRBV6-5, with a tentative D call TRBD2 (5 bases). The ends were cut back, 2 bases at V and 4 bases at J, with 17 bases in the middle. The CDR3 has 16 amino acids. Germline V gene data show CDR1 as MNHEY and CDR2 as SVGAGI. The CDR3 region is CASSYPSRGGGETQYF. Here the CDR3 DNA reads TGTGCCAGCAGTTACCCCTCGCGCGGTGGAGGAGAGACCCAGTACTTC.

This clone was picked up one time. This chain connects TRBV10-3 to TRBJ2-7; TRBD1 might be the D (6 bases). The V gene lost 4 bases and the J gene lost 1 base, with 14 bases spanning the gap. Germline CDR1 and CDR2: ENHRY and SYGVKD. This CDR3 contains 15 residues. The CDR3 region is CAISAPGTTSYEQYF. The CDR3 DNA reads as TGTGCCATCAGTGCCCCCGGGACAACGTCCTACGAGCAGTACTTC.

This chain uses TRBV7-3 with TRBJ2-5; 8 bases line up with TRBD2. This CDR3 region has 15 residues. Losses at the gene ends were 3 bases for V and 5 bases for J; bases not matched to a gene: 8. Germline values: CDR1 SGHTA, CDR2 FQGTGA. The DNA for the CDR3 is TGTGCCAGCAGCTTCTCGGGACTAGTGGAGGAGACCCAGTACTTC. It codes for CASSFSGLVEETQYF.

The V call is TRBV5-3, the J call TRBJ2-3; 7 bases map to TRBD2. TRBV5-3 is an ORF, with its function uncertain. This CDR3 has 15 residues. V trimming: 1 base; J trimming: 5 bases; junction bases outside the gene matches: 7. DNA for the CDR3: TGTGCCAGAAGCTTGATAGCGGGCCCGGGAGATACGCAGTATTTT. This translates into CARSLIAGPGDTQYF.

The CDR3 DNA reads as TGTGCCAGCAGCTCCGACATTTCCAAGCACGAAAAACTGTTTTTT. Protein product: CASSSDISKHEKLFF. The chain carries TRBV7-9 and TRBJ1-4; D gene uncertain. The CDR3 covers 15 residues. Trimming shortened V by 4 bases and J by 8 bases, and 17 bases separated the two germline ends. Germline assignment: CDR1 SEHNR and CDR2 FQNEAQ (reference sequence).

This chain connects TRBV29-1 to TRBJ1-1; 7 positions agree with TRBD1. Germline V gene lookup returns CDR1 SQVTM and CDR2 ANQGSEA. This CDR3 is built from 14 residues. V shed 7 bases, J shed 4 bases, and the junction held 12 bases outside the gene matches. CDR3 in amino acids: CSAAGGAGGTEAFF. The DNA of the CDR3 is TGCAGCGCCGCAGGGGGAGCAGGGGGCACTGAAGCTTTCTTT. Using reference TRBV29-1 and TRBJ1-1 for the parts outside the CDR3, the full variable domain is SAVISQKPSRDICQRGTSLTIQCQVDSQVTMMFWYRQQPGQSLTLIATANQGSEATYESGFVIDKFPISRPNLTFSTLTVSNMSPEDSSIYLCSAAGGAGGTEAFFGQGTRLTVV.

The J gene is TRBJ1-2, the V gene TRBV2; D is possibly TRBD1 (5 bases). V lost 3 bases, J lost 2 bases, and 13 bases lay in between. Germline lookup yields CDR1 SNHLY and CDR2 FYNNEI. The CDR3 is 15 amino acids. CDR3 nucleotides: TGTGCCAGCAGTGAGCGGGGCCTTGGGAACTATGGCTACACCTTC. This codes for CASSERGLGNYGYTF.